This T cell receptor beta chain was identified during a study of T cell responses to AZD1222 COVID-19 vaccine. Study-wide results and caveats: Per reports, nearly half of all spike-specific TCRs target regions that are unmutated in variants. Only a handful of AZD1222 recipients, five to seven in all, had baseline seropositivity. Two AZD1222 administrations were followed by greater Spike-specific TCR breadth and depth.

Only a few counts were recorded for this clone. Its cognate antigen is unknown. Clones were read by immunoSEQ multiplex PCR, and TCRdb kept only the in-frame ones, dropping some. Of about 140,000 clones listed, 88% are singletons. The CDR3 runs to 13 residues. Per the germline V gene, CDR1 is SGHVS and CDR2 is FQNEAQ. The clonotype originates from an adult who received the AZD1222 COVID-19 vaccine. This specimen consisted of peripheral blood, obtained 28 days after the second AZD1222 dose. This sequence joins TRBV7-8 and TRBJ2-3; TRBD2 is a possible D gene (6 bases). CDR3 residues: CATGAGPTDTQYF. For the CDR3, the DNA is TGTGCTACCGGGGCGGGGCCCACAGATACGCAGTATTTT.